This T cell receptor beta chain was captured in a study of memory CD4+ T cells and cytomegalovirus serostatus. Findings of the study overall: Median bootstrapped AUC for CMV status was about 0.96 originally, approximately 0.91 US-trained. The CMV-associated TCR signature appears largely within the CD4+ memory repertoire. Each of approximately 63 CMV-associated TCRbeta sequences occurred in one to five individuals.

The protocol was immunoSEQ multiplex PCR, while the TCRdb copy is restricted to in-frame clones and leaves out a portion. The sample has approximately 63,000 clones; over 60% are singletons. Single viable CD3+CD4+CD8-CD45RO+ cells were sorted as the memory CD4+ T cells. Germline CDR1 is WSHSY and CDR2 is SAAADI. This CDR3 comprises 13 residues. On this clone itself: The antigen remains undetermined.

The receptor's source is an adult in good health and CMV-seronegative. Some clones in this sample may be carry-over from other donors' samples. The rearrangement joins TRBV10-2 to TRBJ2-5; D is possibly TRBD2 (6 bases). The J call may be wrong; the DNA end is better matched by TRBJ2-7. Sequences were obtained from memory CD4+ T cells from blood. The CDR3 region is CASGETRSYEQYF. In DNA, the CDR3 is TGCGCCAGCGGGGAGACTAGATCGTACGAGCAGTACTTC.